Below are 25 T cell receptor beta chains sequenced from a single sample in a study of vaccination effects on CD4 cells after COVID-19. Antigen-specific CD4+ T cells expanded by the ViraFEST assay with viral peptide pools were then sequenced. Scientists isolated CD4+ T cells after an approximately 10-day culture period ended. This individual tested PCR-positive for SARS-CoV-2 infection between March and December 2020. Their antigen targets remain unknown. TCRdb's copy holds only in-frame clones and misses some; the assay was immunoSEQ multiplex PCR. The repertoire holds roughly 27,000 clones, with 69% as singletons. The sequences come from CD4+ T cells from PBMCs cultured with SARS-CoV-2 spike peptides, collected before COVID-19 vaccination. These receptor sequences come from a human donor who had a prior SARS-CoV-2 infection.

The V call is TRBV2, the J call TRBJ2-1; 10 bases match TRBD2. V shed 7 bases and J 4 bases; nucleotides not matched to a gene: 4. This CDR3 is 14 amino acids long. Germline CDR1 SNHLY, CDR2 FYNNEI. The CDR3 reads CASTGTSAYNEQFF. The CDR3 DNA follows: TGTGCCAGCACGGGGACTAGCGCATACAATGAGCAGTTCTTC.

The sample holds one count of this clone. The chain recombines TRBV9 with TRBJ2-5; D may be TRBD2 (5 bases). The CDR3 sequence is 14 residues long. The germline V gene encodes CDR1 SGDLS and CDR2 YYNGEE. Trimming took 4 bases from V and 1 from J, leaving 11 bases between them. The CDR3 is CASSPGNSQETQYF. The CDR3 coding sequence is TGTGCCAGCAGCCCCGGGAACAGCCAAGAGACCCAGTACTTC.

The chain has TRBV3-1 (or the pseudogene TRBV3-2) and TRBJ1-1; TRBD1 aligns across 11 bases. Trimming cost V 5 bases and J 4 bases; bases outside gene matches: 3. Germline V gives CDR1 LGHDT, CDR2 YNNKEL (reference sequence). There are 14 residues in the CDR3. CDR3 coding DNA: TGTGCCAGCAGCGGACAGGGGGCAGTCACTGAAGCTTTCTTT. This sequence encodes CASSGQGAVTEAFF.

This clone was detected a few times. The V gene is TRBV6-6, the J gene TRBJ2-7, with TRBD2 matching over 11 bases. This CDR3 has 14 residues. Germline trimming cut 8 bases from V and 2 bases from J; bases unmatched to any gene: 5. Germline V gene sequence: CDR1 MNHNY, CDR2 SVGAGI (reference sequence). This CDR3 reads CASLNSGGAYEQYF. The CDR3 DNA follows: TGTGCCAGCCTCAATAGCGGGGGGGCCTACGAGCAGTACTTC.

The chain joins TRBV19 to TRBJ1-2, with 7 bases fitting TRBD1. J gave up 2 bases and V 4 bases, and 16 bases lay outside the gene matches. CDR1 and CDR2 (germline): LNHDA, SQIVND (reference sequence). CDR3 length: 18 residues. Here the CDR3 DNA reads TGTGCCAGTAGTAACACAGGCCGCACACAGGGGTCCAACTATGGCTACACCTTC. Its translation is CASSNTGRTQGSNYGYTF.

The CDR3 region is CASSPEGPGELFF. The CDR3 DNA reads as TGTGCCAGCAGCCCCGAGGGGCCCGGGGAGCTGTTTTTT. The chain is built from TRBV14 and TRBJ2-2; D might be TRBD1 or TRBD2, each matching 5 bases. Germline lookup yields CDR1 SGHDN and CDR2 FVKESK. The CDR3 totals 13 residues. Trimming removed 4 bases from V and 6 bases from J, with 9 bases in between.

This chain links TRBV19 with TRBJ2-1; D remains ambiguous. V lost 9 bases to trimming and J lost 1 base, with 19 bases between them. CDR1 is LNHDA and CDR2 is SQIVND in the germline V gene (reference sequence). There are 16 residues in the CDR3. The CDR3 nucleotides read TGTGCCAGCCAGAATTCCGACGTGTATTCCTACAATGAGCAGTTCTTC. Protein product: CASQNSDVYSYNEQFF.

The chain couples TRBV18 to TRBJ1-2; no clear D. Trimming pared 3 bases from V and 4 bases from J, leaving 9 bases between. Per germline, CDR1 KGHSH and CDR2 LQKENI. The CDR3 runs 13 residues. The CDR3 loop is CASSPGRSYGYTF. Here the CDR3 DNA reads TGTGCCAGCTCACCTGGCAGGTCCTATGGCTACACCTTC. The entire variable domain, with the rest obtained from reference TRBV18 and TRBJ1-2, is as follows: NAGVMQNPRHLVRRRGQEARLRCSPMKGHSHVYWYRQLPEEGLKFMVYLQKENIIDESGMPKERFSAEFPKEGPSILRIQQVVRGDSAAYFCASSPGRSYGYTFGSGTRLTVV.

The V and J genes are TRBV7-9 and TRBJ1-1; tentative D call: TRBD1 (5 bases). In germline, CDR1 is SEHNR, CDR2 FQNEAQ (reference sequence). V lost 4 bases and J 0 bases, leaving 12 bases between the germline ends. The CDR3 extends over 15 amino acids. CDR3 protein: CASSSLDNLNTEAFF. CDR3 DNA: TGTGCCAGCAGCTCGCTGGACAACCTGAACACTGAAGCTTTCTTT.

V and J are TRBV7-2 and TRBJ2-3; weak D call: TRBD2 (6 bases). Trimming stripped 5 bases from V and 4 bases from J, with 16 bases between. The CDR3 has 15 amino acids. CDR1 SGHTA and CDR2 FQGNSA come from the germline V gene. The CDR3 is CASSPPGSRADTQYF. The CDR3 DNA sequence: TGTGCCAGCAGCCCCCCCGGGAGCAGGGCAGATACGCAGTATTTT.

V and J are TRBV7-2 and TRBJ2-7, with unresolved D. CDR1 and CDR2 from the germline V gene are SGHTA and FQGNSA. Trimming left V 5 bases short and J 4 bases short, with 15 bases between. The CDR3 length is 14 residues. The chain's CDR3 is CASSPSRSLYEQYF. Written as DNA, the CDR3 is TGTGCCAGCAGCCCGTCGCGAAGTTTATACGAGCAGTACTTC.

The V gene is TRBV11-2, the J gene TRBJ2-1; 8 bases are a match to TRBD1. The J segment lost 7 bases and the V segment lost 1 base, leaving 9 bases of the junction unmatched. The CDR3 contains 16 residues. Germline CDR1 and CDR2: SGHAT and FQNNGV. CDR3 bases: TGTGCCAGCAGCTTAGTATTCGGCACAGGGGGGAATGAGCAGTTCTTC. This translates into CASSLVFGTGGNEQFF. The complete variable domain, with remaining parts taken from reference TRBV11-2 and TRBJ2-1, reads EAGVAQSPRYKIIEKRQSVAFWCNPISGHATLYWYQQILGQGPKLLIQFQNNGVVDDSQLPKDRFSAERLKGVDSTLKIQPAKLEDSAVYLCASSLVFGTGGNEQFFGPGTRLTVL.

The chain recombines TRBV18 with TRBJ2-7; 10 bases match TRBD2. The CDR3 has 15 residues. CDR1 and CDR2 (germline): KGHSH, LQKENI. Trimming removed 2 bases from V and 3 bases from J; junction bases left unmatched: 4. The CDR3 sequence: CASSPGASGGYEQYF. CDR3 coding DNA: TGTGCCAGCTCACCAGGGGCTAGCGGGGGCTACGAGCAGTACTTC.

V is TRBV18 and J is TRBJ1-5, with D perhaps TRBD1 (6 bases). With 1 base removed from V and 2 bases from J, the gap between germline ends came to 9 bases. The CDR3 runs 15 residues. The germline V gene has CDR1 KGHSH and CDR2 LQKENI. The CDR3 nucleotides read TGTGCCAGCTCACCACAGGGGGTCGGCAATCAGCCCCAGCATTTT. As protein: CASSPQGVGNQPQHF.

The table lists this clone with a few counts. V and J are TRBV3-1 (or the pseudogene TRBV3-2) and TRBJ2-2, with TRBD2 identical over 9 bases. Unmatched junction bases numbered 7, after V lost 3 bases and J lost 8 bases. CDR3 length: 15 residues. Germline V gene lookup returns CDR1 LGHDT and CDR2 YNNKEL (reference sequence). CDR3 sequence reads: CASSQGLAGDGELFF. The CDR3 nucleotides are TGTGCCAGCAGCCAGGGACTAGCCGGGGATGGGGAGCTGTTTTTT.

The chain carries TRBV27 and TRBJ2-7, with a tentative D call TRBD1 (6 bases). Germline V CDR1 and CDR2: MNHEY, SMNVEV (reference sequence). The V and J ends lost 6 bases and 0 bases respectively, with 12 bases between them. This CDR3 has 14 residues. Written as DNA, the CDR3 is TGTGCCAGCAGGGGCACAGGGAGCTCCTACGAGCAGTACTTC. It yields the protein CASRGTGSSYEQYF.

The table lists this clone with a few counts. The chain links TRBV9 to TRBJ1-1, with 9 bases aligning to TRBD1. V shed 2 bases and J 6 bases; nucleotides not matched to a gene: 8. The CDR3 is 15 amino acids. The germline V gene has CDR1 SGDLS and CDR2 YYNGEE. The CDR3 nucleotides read TGTGCCAGCAGCGTGGTCCCGGGACAGGGAGCTGAAGCTTTCTTT. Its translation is CASSVVPGQGAEAFF. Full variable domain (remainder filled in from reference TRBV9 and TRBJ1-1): DSGVTQTPKHLITATGQRVTLRCSPRSGDLSVYWYQQSLDQGLQFLIQYYNGEERAKGNILERFSAQQFPDLHSELNLSSLELGDSALYFCASSVVPGQGAEAFFGQGTRLTVV.

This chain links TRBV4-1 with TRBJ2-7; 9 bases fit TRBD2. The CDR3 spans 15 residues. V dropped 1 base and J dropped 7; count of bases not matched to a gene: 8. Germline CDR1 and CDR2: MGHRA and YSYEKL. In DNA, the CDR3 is TGCGCCAGCAGCCAAGGACTAGCGGCCCTCGGGGAGCAGTACTTC. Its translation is CASSQGLAALGEQYF.

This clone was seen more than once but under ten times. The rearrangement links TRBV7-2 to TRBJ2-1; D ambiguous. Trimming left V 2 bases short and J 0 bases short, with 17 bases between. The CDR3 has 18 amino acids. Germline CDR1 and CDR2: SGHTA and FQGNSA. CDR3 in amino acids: CASSLMIARKISYNEQFF. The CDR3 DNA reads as TGTGCCAGCAGCTTAATGATAGCCCGGAAAATCTCCTACAATGAGCAGTTCTTC. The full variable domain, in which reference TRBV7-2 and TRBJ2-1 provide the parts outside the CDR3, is GAGVSQSPSNKVTEKGKDVELRCDPISGHTALYWYRQSLGQGLEFLIYFQGNSAPDKSGLPSDRFSAERTGGSVSTLTIQRTQQEDSAVYLCASSLMIARKISYNEQFFGPGTRLTVL.

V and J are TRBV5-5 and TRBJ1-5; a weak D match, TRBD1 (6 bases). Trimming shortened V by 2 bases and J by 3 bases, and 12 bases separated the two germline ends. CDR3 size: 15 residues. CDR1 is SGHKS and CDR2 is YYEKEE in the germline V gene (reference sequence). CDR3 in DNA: TGTGCCAGCAGCTTCAGGGGAGGAGACAATCAGCCCCAGCATTTT. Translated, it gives CASSFRGGDNQPQHF.

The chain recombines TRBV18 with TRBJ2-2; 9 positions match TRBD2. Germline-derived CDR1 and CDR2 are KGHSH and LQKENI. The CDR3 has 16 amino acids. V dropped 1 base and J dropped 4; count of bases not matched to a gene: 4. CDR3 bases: TGTGCCAGCTCACCACTTGCGGGAGGGTCCACCGGGGAGCTGTTTTTT. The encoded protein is CASSPLAGGSTGELFF. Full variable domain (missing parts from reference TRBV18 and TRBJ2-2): NAGVMQNPRHLVRRRGQEARLRCSPMKGHSHVYWYRQLPEEGLKFMVYLQKENIIDESGMPKERFSAEFPKEGPSILRIQQVVRGDSAAYFCASSPLAGGSTGELFFGEGSRLTVL.

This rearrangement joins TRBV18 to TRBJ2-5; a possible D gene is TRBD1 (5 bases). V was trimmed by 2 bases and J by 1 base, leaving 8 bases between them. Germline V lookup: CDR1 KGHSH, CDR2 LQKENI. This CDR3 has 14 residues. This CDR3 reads CASSPVDSQETQYF. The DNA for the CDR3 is TGTGCCAGCTCACCAGTCGACAGCCAAGAGACCCAGTACTTC.

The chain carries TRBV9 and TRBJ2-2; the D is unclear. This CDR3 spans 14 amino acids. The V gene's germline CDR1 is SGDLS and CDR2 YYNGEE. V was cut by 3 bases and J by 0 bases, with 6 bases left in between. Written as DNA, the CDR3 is TGTGCCAGCAGCGCCCGAACGAACACCGGGGAGCTGTTTTTT. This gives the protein CASSARTNTGELFF.

CDR3 region: CASSPPLTPTNEKLFF. In DNA, the CDR3 is TGTGCCAGCTCACCACCCCTCACCCCTACTAATGAAAAACTGTTTTTT. The rearrangement links TRBV18 to TRBJ1-4, with D hard to call. The CDR3 runs to 16 residues. The germline V gene has CDR1 KGHSH and CDR2 LQKENI. Trimming removed 0 bases at V and 2 bases at J, with 10 bases between.

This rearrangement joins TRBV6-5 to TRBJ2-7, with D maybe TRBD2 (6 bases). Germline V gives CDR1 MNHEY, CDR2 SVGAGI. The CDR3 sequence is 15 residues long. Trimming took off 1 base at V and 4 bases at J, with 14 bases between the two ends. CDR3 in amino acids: CASSYFPGLRYEQYF. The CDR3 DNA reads TGTGCCAGCAGTTACTTCCCGGGACTTAGGTACGAGCAGTACTTC.